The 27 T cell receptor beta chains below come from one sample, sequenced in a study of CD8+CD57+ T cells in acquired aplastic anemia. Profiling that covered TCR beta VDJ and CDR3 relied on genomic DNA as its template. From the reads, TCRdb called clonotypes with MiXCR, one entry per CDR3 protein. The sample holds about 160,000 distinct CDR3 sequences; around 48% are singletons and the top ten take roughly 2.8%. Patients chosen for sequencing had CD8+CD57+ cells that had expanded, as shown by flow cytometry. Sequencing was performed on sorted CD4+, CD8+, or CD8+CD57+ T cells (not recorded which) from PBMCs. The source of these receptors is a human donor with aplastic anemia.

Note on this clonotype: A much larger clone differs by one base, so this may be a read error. The CDR3 DNA reads as TGTGCCAGCAGCTTCCGGACGGCATCCTACGAGCAGTACTTC. Translation: CASSFRTASYEQYF. The rearrangement links TRBV3-1 to TRBJ2-7; D not certain. In germline, CDR1 is LGHDT, CDR2 YNNKEL (reference sequence). The CDR3 length is 14 residues. Trimming pared 5 bases from V and 1 base from J, leaving 12 bases between.

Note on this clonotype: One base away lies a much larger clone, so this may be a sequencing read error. Here the CDR3 reads CASSLALPSPRPNTRELFF. CDR3 in DNA: TGTGCCAGCAGTTTAGCCCTGCCGTCACCTCGTCCGAACACCAGGGAGCTGTTTTTT. This sequence joins TRBV12-3 or TRBV12-4 and TRBJ2-2; D unclear. The length of the CDR3 is 19 residues.

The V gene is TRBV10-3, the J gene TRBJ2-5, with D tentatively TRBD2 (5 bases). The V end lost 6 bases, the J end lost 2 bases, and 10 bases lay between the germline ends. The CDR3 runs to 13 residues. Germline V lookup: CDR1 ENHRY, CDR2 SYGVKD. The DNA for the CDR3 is TGTGCCATCAGCGGGAACCAACAAGAGACCCAGTACTTC. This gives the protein CAISGNQQETQYF.

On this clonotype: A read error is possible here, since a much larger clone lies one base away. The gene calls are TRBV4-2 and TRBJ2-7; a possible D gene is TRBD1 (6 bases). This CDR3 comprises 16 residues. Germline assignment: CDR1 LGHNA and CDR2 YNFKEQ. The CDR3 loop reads CASSQDNRDSSYGQYF. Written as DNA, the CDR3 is TGTGCCAGCAGCCAAGATAACAGGGATAGCTCCTACGGGCAGTACTTC.

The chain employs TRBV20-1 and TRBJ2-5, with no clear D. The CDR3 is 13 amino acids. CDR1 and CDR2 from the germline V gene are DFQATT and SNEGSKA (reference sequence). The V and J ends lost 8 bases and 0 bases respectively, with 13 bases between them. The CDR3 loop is CSTSLQYQETQYF. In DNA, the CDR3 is TGCAGTACCAGCCTACAGTACCAAGAGACCCAGTACTTC.

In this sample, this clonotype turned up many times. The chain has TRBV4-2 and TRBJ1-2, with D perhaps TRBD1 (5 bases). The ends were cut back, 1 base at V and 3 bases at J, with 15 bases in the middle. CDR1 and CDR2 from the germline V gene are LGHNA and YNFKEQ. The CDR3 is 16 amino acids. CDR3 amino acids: CASSQVGQGVDYGYTF. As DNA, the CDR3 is TGTGCCAGCAGCCAAGTAGGCCAGGGAGTCGACTATGGCTACACCTTC.

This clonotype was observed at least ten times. This CDR3 is CASIEQGFTEAFF. CDR3 DNA sequence: TGTGCCAGTATAGAACAGGGGTTCACTGAAGCTTTCTTT. V usage is TRBV19 and J usage is TRBJ1-1; TRBD1 matches 7 bases. Germline CDR1 reads LNHDA; CDR2 reads SQIVND (reference sequence). This CDR3 is built from 13 residues. The trim removed 7 bases at V and 4 bases at J, leaving 6 bases unmatched.

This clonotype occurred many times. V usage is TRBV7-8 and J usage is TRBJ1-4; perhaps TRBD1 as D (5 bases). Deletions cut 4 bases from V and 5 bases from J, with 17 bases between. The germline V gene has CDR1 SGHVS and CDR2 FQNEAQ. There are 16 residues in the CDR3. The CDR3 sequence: CASSSPGVPGNEKLFF. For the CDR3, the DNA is TGTGCCAGCAGCTCCCCCGGGGTCCCAGGGAATGAAAAACTGTTTTTT.

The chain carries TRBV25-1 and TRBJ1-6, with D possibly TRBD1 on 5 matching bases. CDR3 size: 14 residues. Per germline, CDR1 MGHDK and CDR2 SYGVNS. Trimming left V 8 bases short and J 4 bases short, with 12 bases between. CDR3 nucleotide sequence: TGTGCCAGCGGCGACAGCACTTATAATTCACCCCTCCACTTT. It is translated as CASGDSTYNSPLHF. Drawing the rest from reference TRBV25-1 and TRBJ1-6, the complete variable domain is EADIYQTPRYLVIGTGKKITLECSQTMGHDKMYWYQQDPGMELHLIHYSYGVNSTEKGDLSSESTVSRIRTEHFPLTLESARPSHTSQYLCASGDSTYNSPLHFGNGTRLTVT.

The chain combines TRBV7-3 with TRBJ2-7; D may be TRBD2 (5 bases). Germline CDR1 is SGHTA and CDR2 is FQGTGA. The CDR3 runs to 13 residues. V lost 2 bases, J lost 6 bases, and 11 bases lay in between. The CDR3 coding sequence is TGTGCCAGCAGCTTATGGGTAGGAGGCGAGCAGTACTTC. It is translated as CASSLWVGGEQYF.

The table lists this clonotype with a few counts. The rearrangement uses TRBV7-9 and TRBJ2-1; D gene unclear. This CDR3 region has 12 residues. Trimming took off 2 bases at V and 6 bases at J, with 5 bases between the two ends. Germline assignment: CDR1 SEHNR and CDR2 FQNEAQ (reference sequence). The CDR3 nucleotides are TGTGCCAGCAGCTTATCCCCCAATGAGCAGTTCTTC. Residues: CASSLSPNEQFF.

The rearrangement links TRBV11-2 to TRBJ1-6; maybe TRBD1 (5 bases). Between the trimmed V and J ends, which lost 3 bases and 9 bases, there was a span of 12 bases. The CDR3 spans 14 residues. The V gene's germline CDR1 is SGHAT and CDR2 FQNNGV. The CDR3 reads CASSLNRQASPLHF. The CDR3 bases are TGTGCCAGCAGCTTGAACAGGCAGGCTTCACCCCTCCACTTT.

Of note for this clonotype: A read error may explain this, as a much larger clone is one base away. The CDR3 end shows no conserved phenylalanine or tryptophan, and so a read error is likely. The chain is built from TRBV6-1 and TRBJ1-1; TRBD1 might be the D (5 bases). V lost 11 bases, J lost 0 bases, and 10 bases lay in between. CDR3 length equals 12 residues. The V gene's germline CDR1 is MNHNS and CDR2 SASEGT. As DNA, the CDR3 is TGTGCCGAGGGGCAGCTGAACACTGAAGCTTTCATT. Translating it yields CAEGQLNTEAFI.

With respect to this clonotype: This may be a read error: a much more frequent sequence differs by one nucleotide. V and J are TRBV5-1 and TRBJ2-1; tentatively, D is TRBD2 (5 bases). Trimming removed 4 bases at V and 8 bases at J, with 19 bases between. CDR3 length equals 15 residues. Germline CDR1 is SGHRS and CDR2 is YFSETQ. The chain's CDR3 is CASSLLGYPQDEQFF. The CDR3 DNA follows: TGCGCCAGCAGCCTACTAGGGTATCCTCAGGATGAGCAGTTCTTC.

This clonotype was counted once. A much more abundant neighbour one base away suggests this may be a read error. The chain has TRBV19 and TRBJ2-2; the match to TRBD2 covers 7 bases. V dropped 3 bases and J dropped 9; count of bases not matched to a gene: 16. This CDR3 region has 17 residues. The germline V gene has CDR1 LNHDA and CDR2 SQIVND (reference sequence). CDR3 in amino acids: CASSIGTGGRFSRELFF. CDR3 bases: TGTGCCAGTAGTATCGGGACTGGCGGGAGATTTAGCCGGGAGCTGTTTTTT.

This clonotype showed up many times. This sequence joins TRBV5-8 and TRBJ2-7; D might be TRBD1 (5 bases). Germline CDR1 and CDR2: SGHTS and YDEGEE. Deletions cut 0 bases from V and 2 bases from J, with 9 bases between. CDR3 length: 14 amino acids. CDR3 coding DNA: TGTGCCAGCAGCTTGGAACCGGACACCTACGAGCAGTACTTC. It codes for CASSLEPDTYEQYF.

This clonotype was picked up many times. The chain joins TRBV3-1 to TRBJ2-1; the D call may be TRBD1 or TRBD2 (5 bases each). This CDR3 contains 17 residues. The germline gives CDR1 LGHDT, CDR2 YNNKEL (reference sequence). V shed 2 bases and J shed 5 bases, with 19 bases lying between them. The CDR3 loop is CASSQRNQGVLDNEQFF. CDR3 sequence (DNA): TGTGCCAGCAGCCAACGAAACCAGGGAGTACTAGACAATGAGCAGTTCTTC.

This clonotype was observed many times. The CDR3 DNA sequence: TGTGCCAGCAGCCCTTTGTCGGGCGAGCAGTACTTC. It codes for CASSPLSGEQYF. The rearrangement uses TRBV6-1 and TRBJ2-7, with unresolved D. Germline assignment: CDR1 MNHNS and CDR2 SASEGT. This CDR3 region has 12 residues. Trimming left V 6 bases short and J 6 bases short, with 12 bases between.

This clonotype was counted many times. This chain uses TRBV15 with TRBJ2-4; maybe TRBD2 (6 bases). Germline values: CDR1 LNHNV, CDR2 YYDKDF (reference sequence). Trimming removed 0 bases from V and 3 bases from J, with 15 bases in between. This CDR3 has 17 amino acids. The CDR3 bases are TGTGCCACCAGCAGAGATGGGGGGTCCCCATTCAAAAACATTCAGTACTTC. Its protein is CATSRDGGSPFKNIQYF.

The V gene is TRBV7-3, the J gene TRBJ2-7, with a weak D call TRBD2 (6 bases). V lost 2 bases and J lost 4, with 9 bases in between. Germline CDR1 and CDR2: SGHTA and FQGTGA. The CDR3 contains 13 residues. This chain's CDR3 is CASSLAGIYEQYF. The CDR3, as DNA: TGTGCCAGCAGCTTAGCGGGGATTTACGAGCAGTACTTC.

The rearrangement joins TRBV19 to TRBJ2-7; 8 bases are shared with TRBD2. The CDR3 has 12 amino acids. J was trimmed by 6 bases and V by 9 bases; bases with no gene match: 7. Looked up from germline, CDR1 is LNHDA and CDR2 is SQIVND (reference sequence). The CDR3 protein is CASRAGEPEQYF. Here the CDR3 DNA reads TGTGCCAGCCGAGCGGGAGAGCCCGAGCAGTACTTC.

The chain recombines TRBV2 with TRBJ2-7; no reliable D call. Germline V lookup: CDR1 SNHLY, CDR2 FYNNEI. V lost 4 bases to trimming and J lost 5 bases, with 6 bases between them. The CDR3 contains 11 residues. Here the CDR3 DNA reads TGTGCCAGCAGTGTTAGGAACGAGCAGTACTTC. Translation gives CASSVRNEQYF.

The CDR3 here is CASSEVAGSQPQHF. CDR3 sequence (DNA): TGTGCCAGCAGTGAAGTCGCAGGGAGTCAGCCCCAGCATTTT. The chain has TRBV2 and TRBJ1-5; D may be TRBD1 (5 bases). V was trimmed by 1 base and J by 6 bases, leaving 10 bases between them. The CDR3 spans 14 residues. From germline, CDR1 is SNHLY and CDR2 FYNNEI. Full variable domain (outside the CDR3, taken from reference TRBV2 and TRBJ1-5): EPEVTQTPSHQVTQMGQEVILRCVPISNHLYFYWYRQILGQKVEFLVSFYNNEISEKSEIFDDQFSVERPDGSNFTLKIRSTKLEDSAMYFCASSEVAGSQPQHFGDGTRLSIL.

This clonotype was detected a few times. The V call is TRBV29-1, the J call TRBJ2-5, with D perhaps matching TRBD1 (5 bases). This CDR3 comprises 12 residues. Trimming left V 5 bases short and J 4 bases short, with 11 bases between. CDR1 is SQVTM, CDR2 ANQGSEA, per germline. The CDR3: CSVKGRVETQYF. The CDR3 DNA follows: TGCAGCGTTAAAGGCAGGGTAGAGACCCAGTACTTC.

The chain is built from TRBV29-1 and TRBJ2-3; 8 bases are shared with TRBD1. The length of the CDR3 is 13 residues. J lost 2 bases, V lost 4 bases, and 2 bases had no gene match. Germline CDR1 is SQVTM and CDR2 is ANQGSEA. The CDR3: CSVGTGITDTQYF. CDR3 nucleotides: TGCAGCGTTGGGACAGGGATCACAGATACGCAGTATTTT.

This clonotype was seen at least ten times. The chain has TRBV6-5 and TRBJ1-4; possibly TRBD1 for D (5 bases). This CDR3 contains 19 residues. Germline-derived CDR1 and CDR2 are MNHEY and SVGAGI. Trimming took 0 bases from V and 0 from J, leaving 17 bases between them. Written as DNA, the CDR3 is TGTGCCAGCAGTTACTCTATCCCGACAGATTCCGCAACTAATGAAAAACTGTTTTTT. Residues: CASSYSIPTDSATNEKLFF.

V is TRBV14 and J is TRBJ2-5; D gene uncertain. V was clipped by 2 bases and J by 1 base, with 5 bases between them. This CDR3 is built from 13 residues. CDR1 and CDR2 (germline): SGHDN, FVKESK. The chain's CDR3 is CASSQTLQETQYF. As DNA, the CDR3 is TGTGCCAGCAGCCAAACTCTCCAAGAGACCCAGTACTTC.